The clone carrying this TCR beta chain was detected once. As yet, its antigen is unknown. The CDR3 ends on some other residue instead of the conserved phenylalanine or tryptophan, so this is likely a read error. The limits of the CDR3 on the DNA are not certain, so only TCRdb's listed CDR3 is given. With termini counted, the CDR3 has 13 amino acids. This entry is derived from a study of Graves' ophthalmopathy and Graves' hyperthyroidism. Overall study: Peripheral blood samples were taken at initial diagnosis, before any treatment.

Amplifying from RNA transcripts, the study obtained TCR beta CDR3 regions. The first-round RT-PCR employed HTBI primers together with the Qiagen OneStep RT-PCR kit. A multiplex PCR was then performed as the second round. MiXCR, run by TCRdb on the multiplex PCR reads, gives a single entry per CDR3 protein. This table has more than 550,000 distinct CDR3 sequences, over 40% appearing once. Study findings and constraints: Both an approximately 70% sensitivity and an approximately 72% specificity characterized the model's predictions of ophthalmopathy progression.

The receptor comes from an adult man with Graves' ophthalmopathy. V usage is TRBV12-3 or TRBV12-4 and J usage is TRBJ2-6; no DNA check was done on the table's D call, TRBD1. Sequencing was performed on peripheral blood. CDR3 sequence: CASSLGPSTGKYS.